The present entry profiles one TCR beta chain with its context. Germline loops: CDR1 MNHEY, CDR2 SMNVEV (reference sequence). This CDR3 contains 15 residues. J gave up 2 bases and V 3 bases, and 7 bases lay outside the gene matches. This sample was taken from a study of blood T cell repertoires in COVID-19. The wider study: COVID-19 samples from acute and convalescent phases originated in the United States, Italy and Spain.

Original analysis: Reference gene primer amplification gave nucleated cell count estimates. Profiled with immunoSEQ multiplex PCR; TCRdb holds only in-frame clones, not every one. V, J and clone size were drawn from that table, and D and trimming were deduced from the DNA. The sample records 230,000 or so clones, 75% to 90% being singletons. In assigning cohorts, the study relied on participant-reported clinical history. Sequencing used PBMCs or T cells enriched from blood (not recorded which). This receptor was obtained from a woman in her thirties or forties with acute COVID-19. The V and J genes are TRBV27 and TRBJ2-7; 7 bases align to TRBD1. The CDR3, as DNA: TGTGCCAGCAGTTTCCGGGACAGACTCGCCTACGAGCAGTACTTC. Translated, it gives CASSFRDRLAYEQYF.